A selection of T cell receptor beta chains follows, all from one sample in a study of T cells in Graves' hyperthyroidism and ophthalmopathy. TCRdb called the multiplex PCR reads again in MiXCR, with one record for every CDR3 protein. The sample consists of about 580,000 distinct CDR3 sequences, more than 11% of them appearing once. Sample: blood. These receptors were taken from a woman under 40 with Graves' hyperthyroidism that later progressed to Graves' ophthalmopathy. CDR3s include the opening cysteine and the closing phenylalanine or tryptophan. The order of the fields is J gene, D gene, V gene, clone size, CDR3 DNA, CDR3 protein. The D gene is left open where the match is weak. Part of the rows lack a size; the others show once, few, many or a class for expanded clones.

TRBJ2-3,TRBD2,TRBV24-1,-,TGTGCCACCAGTGATGGGGGAGGGATTGATACGCAGTATTTT,CATSDGGGIDTQYF
TRBJ1-1,TRBD1,TRBV3-1,many,TGTGCCAGCAGCCTGGACAGGGGGCCTCCGAACACTGAAGCTTTCTTT,CASSLDRGPPNTEAFF
TRBJ2-1,TRBD1,TRBV5-1,few,TGCGCCAGCAGCTTGGCCGTTGGGACAGGGAGGGTCAATGAGCAGTTCTTC,CASSLAVGTGRVNEQFF
TRBJ2-7,TRBD2,TRBV11-2,many,TGTGCCAGCAGCTTAGATCTTCCTAGCGGTTACGAGCAGTACTTC,CASSLDLPSGYEQYF
TRBJ1-3,TRBD1,TRBV4-3,-,TGCGCCAGCAGCGAAAACAGGGGGTACTCCTCTGGAAACACCATATATTTT,CASSENRGYSSGNTIYF
TRBJ1-3,-,TRBV10-3,few,TGTGCCATCAGTGACAAGGGGTCCATATATTTT,CAISDKGSIYF
TRBJ2-1,TRBD2,TRBV9,-,TGTGCCAGCAGCGTAGATCATTCGGGACTAGCGGGTGGGAATGAGCAGTTCTTC,CASSVDHSGLAGGNEQFF
TRBJ2-3,-,TRBV6-1,many,TGTGCCAGCAGCCTTGGACCCGGGACAGATACGCAGTATTTT,CASSLGPGTDTQYF
TRBJ2-5,-,TRBV7-9,-,TGTGCCAGCAGCCCAGAAGCGGAGACCCAGTACTTC,CASSPEAETQYF
TRBJ2-1,TRBD2,TRBV4-1,few,TGCGCCAGCAGCCTTACGGGACTAGCGGGAGCCAATGAGCAGTTCTTC,CASSLTGLAGANEQFF
TRBJ1-1,-,TRBV11-2,many,TGTGCCAGCAGCTACCGGAATTATTTAGAAGCTTTCTTT,CASSYRNYLEAFF
TRBJ2-5,TRBD2,TRBV4-1,few,TGCGCCAGCAGCCAAGCCGGGGGGGACCTGGCCCAGTACTTC,CASSQAGGDLAQYF
TRBJ1-2,-,TRBV3-1,many,TGTGCCAGCAGCCAAGGAGCGGACAGACCACCCCATGGCTACACCTTC,CASSQGADRPPHGYTF
TRBJ1-4,TRBD1,TRBV7-9,-,TGTGCCAGCAGCTTTGGGACAGGGAAAGCAACTAATGAAAAACTGTTTTTT,CASSFGTGKATNEKLFF
TRBJ1-1,-,TRBV18,few,TGTGCCAGCTCACCGCGAGAGGGATTGGACACTGAAGCTTTCTTT,CASSPREGLDTEAFF
TRBJ2-3,-,TRBV3-1,few,TGTGCCAGCAGCCAATACGTACTAGACACAGATACGCAGTATTTT,CASSQYVLDTDTQYF
TRBJ2-5,TRBD1,TRBV12-3/TRBV12-4,many,TGTGCCAGCGGGACCGGGACAGGGGGCACAGAGACCCAGTACTTC,CASGTGTGGTETQYF
TRBJ2-6,-,TRBV18,many,TGTGCCAGCTCACCCCCCGGGGCCAACGTCCTGACTTTC,CASSPPGANVLTF
TRBJ2-1,-,TRBV9,-,TGTGCCAGCAGCGTCAAATTAGCGGACTTTTCCTACAATGAGCAGTTCTTC,CASSVKLADFSYNEQFF
TRBJ1-4,-,TRBV7-9,-,TGTGCCAGCCACAGACTGGGTCGGGGCGAAAAACTGTTTTTT,CASHRLGRGEKLFF
TRBJ1-1,TRBD1,TRBV2,many,TGTGCCAGCAGTCGGGACAGGGGGATTGACACTGAAGCTTTCTTT,CASSRDRGIDTEAFF
TRBJ2-2,-,TRBV2,many,TGTGCCAGCCCGCGGACGGGGAACACCGGGGAGCTGTTTTTT,CASPRTGNTGELFF
TRBJ1-4,TRBD1,TRBV6-1,few,TGTGCCAGCAGTACGGACAGGGAAGGAGGTGAAAAACTGTTTTTT,CASSTDREGGEKLFF
TRBJ2-1,-,TRBV6-6,many,TGTGCCAGCAGTTACCAAACTGGATCTAGAGGAGGACATGAGCAGTTCTTC,CASSYQTGSRGGHEQFF
TRBJ1-2,TRBD1,TRBV5-1,many,TGCGCCAGCAGCTTGTTTCCAGGGGGCGGTGGCTACACCTTC,CASSLFPGGGGYTF
TRBJ2-1,-,TRBV28,-,TGTGCCAGCAGTTGGGACGTAGAGCAGTTCTTC,CASSWDVEQFF
TRBJ1-1,TRBD1,TRBV5-1,many,TGCGCCAGCAGCAAAGGGACAGACACTGAAGCTTTCTTT,CASSKGTDTEAFF
TRBJ2-5,-,TRBV27,many,TGTGCCAGCAGCACTCTAATCCAAGAGACCCAGTACTTC,CASSTLIQETQYF
TRBJ1-2,-,TRBV5-6,-,TGTGCCAGCACCCGAAGTCTACCCACCATTAACTATGGCTACACCTTC,CASTRSLPTINYGYTF
TRBJ2-3,TRBD2,TRBV15,-,TGTGCCACCAGCAGAGAAGCGGGAGAAAGAGGAGGTGCAGATACGCAGTATTTT,CATSREAGERGGADTQYF
TRBJ2-1,TRBD2,TRBV30,many,TGTGCCTGGGTGGGGACTAGCGGGAGTCCCGGTCGGCAGTTCTTC,CAWVGTSGSPGRQFF
TRBJ1-1,-,TRBV7-3,many,TGTGCCAGCAGCTTTTACCCGGGAGACGGCACTGAAGCTTTCTTT,CASSFYPGDGTEAFF
TRBJ2-2,-,TRBV10-3,many,TGTGCCATCAGTGAGTCGGTACCGGGGGCGGCGGACACCGGGGAGCTGTTTTTT,CAISESVPGAADTGELFF
TRBJ2-5,-,TRBV29-1,few,TGCAGCGTTGGTGCCCCTGGGGGTAAAGAGACCCAGTACTTC,CSVGAPGGKETQYF
TRBJ1-1,TRBD1,TRBV5-1,-,TGCGCCAGCAGCTTGACAGGGGGCAGTTCTGAAGCTTTCTTT,CASSLTGGSSEAFF
TRBJ2-1,-,TRBV3-1,many,TGTGCCAGCAGCCAAGATTGGTCTAGGAAGGGCAATGAGCAGTTCTTC,CASSQDWSRKGNEQFF
TRBJ1-2,-,TRBV27,many,TGTGCCAGCGGCTACTCAGGGGCGCACCTCCGGGGCTACACCTTC,CASGYSGAHLRGYTF
TRBJ1-1,-,TRBV18,many,TGTGCCAGCTCACCTCCCGAGAGGGGGGAAGCTTTCTTT,CASSPPERGEAFF
TRBJ2-7,-,TRBV27,many,TGTGCCAGCAGTTTGAGACAAGGCCCCCTAGAGCAGTACTTC,CASSLRQGPLEQYF
TRBJ2-2,-,TRBV12-3/TRBV12-4,once,TGTGCCAGCAGAAGGGTTTCCGGGGAGCCGTTTTTT,CASRRVSGEPFF
TRBJ1-2,-,TRBV28,-,TGTGCCAGCAGAAATCCGGGGGGCTATGGCTACACCTTC,CASRNPGGYGYTF
TRBJ1-1,TRBD1,TRBV19,once,TGTGCCAGTAGATACAGGGGCTCCACTGAAGCTTTCTTT,CASRYRGSTEAFF